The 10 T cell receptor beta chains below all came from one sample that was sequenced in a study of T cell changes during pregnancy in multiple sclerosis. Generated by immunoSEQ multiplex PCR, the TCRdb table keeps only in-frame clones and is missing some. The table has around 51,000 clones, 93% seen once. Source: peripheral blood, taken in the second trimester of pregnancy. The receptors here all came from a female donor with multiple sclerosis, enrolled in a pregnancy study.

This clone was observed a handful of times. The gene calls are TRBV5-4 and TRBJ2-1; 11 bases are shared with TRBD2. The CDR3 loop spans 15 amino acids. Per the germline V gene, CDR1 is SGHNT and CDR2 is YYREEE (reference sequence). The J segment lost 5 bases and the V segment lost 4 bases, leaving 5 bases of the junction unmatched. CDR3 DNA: TGTGCCAGCAGCCGTAGCGGGAGGGCCGACAATGAGCAGTTCTTC. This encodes CASSRSGRADNEQFF.

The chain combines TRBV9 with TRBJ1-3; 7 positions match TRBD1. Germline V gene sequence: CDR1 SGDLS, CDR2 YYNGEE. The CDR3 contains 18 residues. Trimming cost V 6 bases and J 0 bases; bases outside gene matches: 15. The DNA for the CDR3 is TGTGCCAGCACCTTAAGCCCTGTGGCAGGGGGCTCTGGAAACACCATATATTTT. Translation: CASTLSPVAGGSGNTIYF.

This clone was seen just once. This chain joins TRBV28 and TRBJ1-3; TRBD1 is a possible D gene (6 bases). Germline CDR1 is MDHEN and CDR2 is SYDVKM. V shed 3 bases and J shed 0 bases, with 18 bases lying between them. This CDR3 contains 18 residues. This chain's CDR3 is CASSLVSQTGASGNTIYF. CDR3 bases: TGTGCCAGCAGTTTGGTTTCGCAGACAGGTGCCTCTGGAAACACCATATATTTT.

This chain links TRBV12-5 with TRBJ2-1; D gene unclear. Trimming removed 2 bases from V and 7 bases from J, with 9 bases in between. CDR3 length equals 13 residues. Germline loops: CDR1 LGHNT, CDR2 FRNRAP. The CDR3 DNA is TGTGCTAGTGGTTTGTCCTTATTGAATGAGCAGTTCTTC. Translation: CASGLSLLNEQFF.

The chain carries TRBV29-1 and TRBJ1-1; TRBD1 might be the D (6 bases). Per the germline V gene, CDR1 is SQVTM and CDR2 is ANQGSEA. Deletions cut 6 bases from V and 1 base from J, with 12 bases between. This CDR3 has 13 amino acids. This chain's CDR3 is CSVLHRENTEAFF. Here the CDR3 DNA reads TGCAGCGTCTTGCACAGGGAGAACACTGAAGCTTTCTTT.

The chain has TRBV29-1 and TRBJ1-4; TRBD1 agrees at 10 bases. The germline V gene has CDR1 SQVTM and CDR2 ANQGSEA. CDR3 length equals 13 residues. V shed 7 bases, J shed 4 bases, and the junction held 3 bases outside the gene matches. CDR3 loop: CSAGQGVNEKLFF. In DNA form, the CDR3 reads TGCAGCGCCGGACAGGGGGTTAATGAAAAACTGTTTTTT.

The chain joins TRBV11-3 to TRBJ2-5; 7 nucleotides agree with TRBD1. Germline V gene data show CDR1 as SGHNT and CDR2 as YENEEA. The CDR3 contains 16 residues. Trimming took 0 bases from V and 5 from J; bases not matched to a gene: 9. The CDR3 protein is CASSLDRKGAGETQYF. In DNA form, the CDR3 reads TGTGCCAGCAGCTTAGATCGTAAGGGGGCCGGCGAGACCCAGTACTTC.

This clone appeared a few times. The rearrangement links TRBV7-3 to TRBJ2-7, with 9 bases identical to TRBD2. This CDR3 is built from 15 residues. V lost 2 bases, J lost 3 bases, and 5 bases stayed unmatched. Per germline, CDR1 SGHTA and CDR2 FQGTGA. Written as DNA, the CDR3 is TGTGCCAGCAGCTTAGGGGCTAGCGGGATCTACGAGCAGTACTTC. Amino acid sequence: CASSLGASGIYEQYF.

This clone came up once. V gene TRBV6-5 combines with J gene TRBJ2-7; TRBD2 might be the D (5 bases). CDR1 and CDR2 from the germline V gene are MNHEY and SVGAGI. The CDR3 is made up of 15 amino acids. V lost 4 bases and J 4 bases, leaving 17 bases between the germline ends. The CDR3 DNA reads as TGTGCCAGCAGTTCCTATTTTAGCGAACTATACGAGCAGTACTTC. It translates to CASSSYFSELYEQYF.

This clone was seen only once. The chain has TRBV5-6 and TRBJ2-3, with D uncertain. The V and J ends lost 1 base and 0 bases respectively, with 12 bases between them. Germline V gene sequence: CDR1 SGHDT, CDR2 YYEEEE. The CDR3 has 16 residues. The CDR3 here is CASSLYVHSSTDTQYF. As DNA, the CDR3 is TGTGCCAGCAGCTTGTACGTCCACTCTAGCACAGATACGCAGTATTTT.